A selection of T cell receptor beta chains follows, all from one sample in a study of cytomegalovirus exposure and HLA in healthy donors. Sequenced by immunoSEQ multiplex PCR; TCRdb stores in-frame clones only, minus some. Among 150,000 to 180,000 clones, around 70% were seen once, and the ten largest hold approximately 2.3%. What was sequenced was PBMCs. These receptor sequences come from a man aged 30 to 45 in good health and CMV-seronegative. CDR3s include the opening cysteine and the closing phenylalanine or tryptophan. The D gene is left open where the match is weak. Expanded clones are given a class, and other clones once, few, many or no size at all.

TRBJ2-2,.,TRBV2,.,CASRSGTTNTGELFF,TGTGCCAGCAGATCCGGGACAACGAACACCGGGGAGCTGTTTTTT
TRBJ2-2,.,TRBV5-1,.,CASRAGSDTGELFF,TGCGCCAGCAGGGCAGGGTCCGACACCGGGGAGCTGTTTTTT
TRBJ1-2,.,TRBV9,.,CASSVDSREGGYTF,TGTGCCAGCAGCGTAGATTCCAGGGAGGGTGGCTACACCTTC
TRBJ2-3,TRBD2,TRBV2,.,CASNSGLRTDTQYF,TGTGCCAGCAATAGCGGGCTGCGCACAGATACGCAGTATTTT
TRBJ2-3,TRBD2,TRBV5-1,.,CASSLAIGASGGATDTQYF,TGCGCCAGCAGCTTGGCGATAGGGGCTAGCGGGGGCGCCACAGATACGCAGTATTTT
TRBJ2-7,.,TRBV6-1,.,CASAGFTYEQYF,TGTGCCAGCGCGGGTTTCACCTACGAGCAGTACTTC
TRBJ1-2,.,TRBV4-2,few,CASSQEGLRYGYTF,TGTGCCAGCAGCCAAGAGGGACTCCGATATGGCTACACCTTC
TRBJ1-1,TRBD1,TRBV6-6,few,CASSYTGENTEAFF,TGTGCCAGCAGTTACACAGGGGAGAACACTGAAGCTTTCTTT
TRBJ1-2,TRBD1,TRBV11-2,.,CATTPTGQGGLRGYTF,TGTGCCACAACACCCACGGGACAGGGGGGTCTTAGGGGCTACACCTTC
TRBJ1-3,.,TRBV28,.,CASSSTGSTIYF,TGTGCCAGCAGTTCAACAGGGTCCACCATATATTTT
TRBJ1-4,TRBD1,TRBV6-5,.,CASSYSPGGEKLFF,TGTGCCAGCAGTTACTCGCCAGGGGGAGAAAAACTGTTTTTT